Below, 5 T cell receptor beta chains from the same sample are listed, as sequenced in a study of cytomegalovirus exposure and HLA in healthy donors. The PCR ran on 60 Vbeta and 13 Jbeta primers. Sequencing was performed with immunoSEQ multiplex PCR; in TCRdb, only in-frame clones are kept and a portion is missing. The table lists some 33,000 clones. Sequenced sample: PBMCs. The source of these receptors is a female donor in good health and CMV-seronegative.

V is TRBV6-1 and J is TRBJ1-2; the match to TRBD1 covers 10 bases. CDR1 is MNHNS, CDR2 SASEGT, per germline. The length of the CDR3 is 15 residues. Germline trimming cut 4 bases from V and 2 bases from J; bases unmatched to any gene: 4. The CDR3 sequence: CASSAAGQGNYGYTF. The CDR3 region has the DNA TGTGCCAGCAGTGCCGCGGGACAGGGGAACTATGGCTACACCTTC.

The chain carries TRBV19 and TRBJ1-1; tentative D call: TRBD1 (6 bases). The CDR3 contains 13 residues. The germline V gene encodes CDR1 LNHDA and CDR2 SQIVND (reference sequence). The V end lost 3 bases, the J end lost 3 bases, and 8 bases lay between the germline ends. The CDR3 coding sequence is TGTGCCAGTAGTATGACAGGTTACACTGAAGCTTTCTTT. It yields the protein CASSMTGYTEAFF.

Here the CDR3 reads CASSADFQGDEQFF. The CDR3 nucleotides read TGTGCCAGCAGTGCCGATTTCCAGGGCGACGAGCAGTTCTTC. The rearrangement uses TRBV6-4 and TRBJ2-1; maybe TRBD1 (5 bases). Germline V lookup: CDR1 MRHNA, CDR2 SNTAGT. V gave up 4 bases and J gave up 10 bases, with 17 bases separating them. The CDR3 totals 14 residues.

The gene calls are TRBV30 and TRBJ2-6; perhaps TRBD1 as D (6 bases). Looked up from germline, CDR1 is GTSNPN and CDR2 is SVGIG (reference sequence). This CDR3 is 16 amino acids long. V was pared by 5 bases and J by 4 bases, with 18 bases between. The CDR3 region has the DNA TGTGCCTGGGCCAGGGGCCGATTGTCAGGGGCCAACGTCCTGACTTTC. This sequence encodes CAWARGRLSGANVLTF.

CDR3 sequence (DNA): TGCGCCAGCAGCCAACAAAGGTCGGGTGAAGCTTTCTTT. Amino acid sequence: CASSQQRSGEAFF. The rearrangement links TRBV5-1 to TRBJ1-1; D uncertain. Trimming removed 4 bases from V and 7 bases from J, with 14 bases in between. The germline CDR1 and CDR2 sequences are SGHRS and YFSETQ. CDR3 length: 13 amino acids.